These 31 T cell receptor beta chains share one sample of origin, sequenced in a study of blood T cell repertoires in COVID-19. Sequencing was performed with immunoSEQ multiplex PCR; in TCRdb, only in-frame clones are kept and a portion is missing. The data contain roughly 210,000 clones, around four fifths of them singletons. Sequencing was done on a sample of peripheral blood. These receptors originate from a woman of 80 years or more with COVID-19, enrolled during active disease.

The chain has TRBV5-1 and TRBJ2-7; D is perhaps TRBD1 (5 bases). V was shortened by 0 bases and J by 6 bases, with 10 bases between the two germline ends. Germline V gene data show CDR1 as SGHRS and CDR2 as YFSETQ. There are 13 residues in the CDR3. The CDR3 DNA is TGCGCCAGCAGCTTGGAAGGGGCTAGCGAGCAGTACTTC. Residues: CASSLEGASEQYF.

J is TRBJ2-3 and V is TRBV19; 8 nucleotides line up with TRBD2. There are 13 residues in the CDR3. Trimming removed 10 bases from V and 0 bases from J; junction bases left unmatched: 3. Germline values: CDR1 LNHDA, CDR2 SQIVND (reference sequence). The CDR3 here is CATRGGSTDTQYF. CDR3 nucleotides: TGTGCCACCCGGGGGGGTAGCACAGATACGCAGTATTTT.

The chain carries TRBV28 and TRBJ2-2, with D perhaps TRBD1 (6 bases). The length of the CDR3 is 17 residues. The V gene's germline CDR1 is MDHEN and CDR2 SYDVKM. The ends were cut back, 4 bases at V and 6 bases at J, with 21 bases in the middle. As DNA, the CDR3 is TGTGCCAGCAGTTCTCAGAGTCTCGGGACATCACCCGGGGAGCTGTTTTTT. It specifies CASSSQSLGTSPGELFF.

V usage is TRBV5-4 and J usage is TRBJ2-7; TRBD2 matches at 11 bases. The V gene's germline CDR1 is SGHNT and CDR2 YYREEE (reference sequence). CDR3 size: 14 residues. V lost 4 bases, J lost 6 bases, and 6 bases stayed unmatched. Written as DNA, the CDR3 is TGTGCCAGCAGCGGCTTTAGCGGGGGGGGCGAGCAGTACTTC. The encoded protein is CASSGFSGGGEQYF.

This clone was picked up one time. This chain links TRBV28 with TRBJ1-4; no clear D gene. CDR1 and CDR2 from the germline V gene are MDHEN and SYDVKM. V lost 5 bases, J lost 8 bases, and 12 bases lay in between. This CDR3 region has 13 residues. The CDR3 DNA reads TGTGCCAGCAGTCCCCGGTCCACGGAAAAACTGTTTTTT. This encodes CASSPRSTEKLFF.

This clone was observed a single time. V is TRBV7-2 and J is TRBJ2-5; D is perhaps TRBD1 (6 bases). Germline V gene lookup returns CDR1 SGHTA and CDR2 FQGNSA. This CDR3 has 13 residues. Trimming cost V 4 bases and J 4 bases, with 10 bases left between them. The CDR3 here is CASSSDRGETQYF. The CDR3 bases are TGTGCCAGCAGCTCGGACAGAGGAGAGACCCAGTACTTC.

The rearrangement uses TRBV7-2 and TRBJ1-2; possibly TRBD1 for D (5 bases). Between the trimmed V and J ends, which lost 5 bases and 4 bases, there was a span of 17 bases. Germline CDR1 SGHTA, CDR2 FQGNSA. The CDR3 length is 15 residues. CDR3 nucleotide sequence: TGTGCCAGCAGCCTCCACTCGGCAGGGCTCTATGGCTACACCTTC. Translation gives CASSLHSAGLYGYTF. Drawing the rest from reference TRBV7-2 and TRBJ1-2, the complete variable domain is GAGVSQSPSNKVTEKGKDVELRCDPISGHTALYWYRQSLGQGLEFLIYFQGNSAPDKSGLPSDRFSAERTGGSVSTLTIQRTQQEDSAVYLCASSLHSAGLYGYTFGSGTRLTVV.

This rearrangement joins TRBV5-1 to TRBJ2-3; 14 bases fit TRBD2. The CDR3 is 16 residues long. V gave up 4 bases and J gave up 6 bases; unmatched junction bases: 7. Germline V gives CDR1 SGHRS, CDR2 YFSETQ. The CDR3 sequence: CASSPGTSGGRDTQYF. In DNA form, the CDR3 reads TGCGCCAGCAGCCCAGGGACTAGCGGGGGTCGGGATACGCAGTATTTT.

Only a few counts were recorded for this clone. CDR3: CASSFDRGTEAFF. CDR3 nucleotides: TGTGCCAGCAGTTTTGACAGGGGCACTGAAGCTTTCTTT. The chain links TRBV6-5 to TRBJ1-1; 8 bases fit TRBD1. J lost 4 bases, V lost 4 bases, and 2 bases had no gene match. This CDR3 has 13 amino acids. From germline, CDR1 is MNHEY and CDR2 SVGAGI.

This chain joins TRBV27 and TRBJ2-2; 10 bases match TRBD2. This CDR3 region has 19 residues. V trimming: 5 bases; J trimming: 4 bases; junction bases outside the gene matches: 16. CDR1 MNHEY and CDR2 SMNVEV come from the germline V gene (reference sequence). The CDR3 DNA sequence: TGTGCCAGCAGTCCAGGTGGGGGTAGCGGGGGGCGGTTCACCGGGGAGCTGTTTTTT. Translation: CASSPGGGSGGRFTGELFF.

The chain employs TRBV5-1 and TRBJ1-2; D unclear. There are 13 residues in the CDR3. The V end was cut by 4 bases, the J end by 4 bases, with 11 bases between. From germline, CDR1 is SGHRS and CDR2 YFSETQ. CDR3 protein: CASSLDGSYGYTF. The CDR3 nucleotides read TGCGCCAGCAGCCTAGACGGGAGCTATGGCTACACCTTC.

The chain carries TRBV30 and TRBJ2-3; D is possibly TRBD2 (7 bases). Germline V gene lookup returns CDR1 GTSNPN and CDR2 SVGIG (reference sequence). CDR3 length: 15 amino acids. With 2 bases removed from V and 4 bases from J, the gap between germline ends came to 16 bases. CDR3 amino acids: CAWSPGGRYADTQYF. CDR3 sequence (DNA): TGTGCCTGGAGTCCCGGGGGGCGATACGCAGATACGCAGTATTTT. Based on the CDR3 plus reference TRBV30 and TRBJ2-3, the full variable domain is SQTIHQWPATLVQPVGSPLSLECTVEGTSNPNLYWYRQAAGRGLQLLFYSVGIGQISSEVPQNLSASRPQDRQFILSSKKLLLSDSGFYLCAWSPGGRYADTQYFGPGTRLTVL.

This chain connects TRBV10-3 to TRBJ1-2, with a possible D match to TRBD1 (5 bases). With 8 bases removed from V and 6 bases from J, the gap between germline ends came to 19 bases. The germline gives CDR1 ENHRY, CDR2 SYGVKD. The CDR3 extends over 14 amino acids. CDR3 residues: CAIRFGGIRDGYTF. The CDR3 bases are TGTGCCATCCGATTCGGGGGTATAAGGGATGGCTACACCTTC.

The V call is TRBV6-5, the J call TRBJ2-1; 10 positions match TRBD1. V gave up 1 base and J gave up 9 bases; unmatched junction bases: 6. The CDR3 contains 15 residues. Germline V gene data show CDR1 as MNHEY and CDR2 as SVGAGI. CDR3 DNA: TGTGCCAGCAGTTACTTGGGACAGGGGCCTGGTGAGCAGTTCTTC. Amino acid sequence: CASSYLGQGPGEQFF.

The CDR3 region is CASSPRAGANEKLFF. CDR3 DNA: TGTGCCAGCTCACCACGGGCAGGGGCTAATGAAAAACTGTTTTTT. This chain links TRBV18 with TRBJ1-4; D might be TRBD1 (6 bases). Looked up from germline, CDR1 is KGHSH and CDR2 is LQKENI. There are 15 residues in the CDR3. V dropped 1 base and J dropped 3 bases, with 9 bases sitting between them.

The chain couples TRBV5-4 to TRBJ2-7; tentative D call: TRBD2 (6 bases). Germline values: CDR1 SGHNT, CDR2 YYREEE (reference sequence). The CDR3 has 16 residues. The V end lost 4 bases, the J end lost 0 bases, and 17 bases lay between the germline ends. CDR3 DNA: TGTGCCAGCAGCGGGTTGGCGGGGTTAAGCTCCTACGAGCAGTACGTC. Protein: CASSGLAGLSSYEQYV.

This chain connects TRBV7-9 to TRBJ2-1; 7 bases align to TRBD1. Germline CDR1 and CDR2: SEHNR and FQNEAQ (reference sequence). V dropped 4 bases and J dropped 6; count of bases not matched to a gene: 15. CDR3 length: 17 amino acids. Here the CDR3 reads CASSSGTDTKLSNEQFF. The CDR3 DNA reads TGTGCCAGCAGCTCGGGGACAGACACCAAACTTAGCAATGAGCAGTTCTTC. Supplemented by reference TRBV7-9 and TRBJ2-1, the full variable domain reads DTGVSQNPRHKITKRGQNVTFRCDPISEHNRLYWYRQTLGQGPEFLTYFQNEAQLEKSRLLSDRFSAERPKGSFSTLEIQRTEQGDSAMYLCASSSGTDTKLSNEQFFGPGTRLTVL.

The chain has TRBV2 and TRBJ1-2; D possibly corresponds to TRBD1 (5 bases). V gave up 6 bases and J gave up 2 bases, with 7 bases separating them. The V gene's germline CDR1 is SNHLY and CDR2 FYNNEI. CDR3 size: 12 residues. DNA of the CDR3: TGTGCCAGCAGCAGGGAAAACTATGGCTACACCTTC. Its translation: CASSRENYGYTF.

The rearrangement joins TRBV6-1 to TRBJ1-2; TRBD1 is a possible D gene (5 bases). Germline V CDR1 and CDR2: MNHNS, SASEGT. The CDR3 has 16 amino acids. Between the trimmed V and J ends, which lost 4 bases and 4 bases, there was a span of 19 bases. The CDR3 DNA is TGTGCCAGCAGTGGGGGCCAGGTCAGGGAAGGCTATGGCTACACCTTC. It translates to CASSGGQVREGYGYTF.

This clone came up once. This chain joins TRBV18 and TRBJ2-5; D is unclear. Germline lookup yields CDR1 KGHSH and CDR2 LQKENI. This CDR3 spans 17 amino acids. The V end lost 2 bases, the J end lost 0 bases, and 16 bases lay between the germline ends. The CDR3 protein is CASSPTRQVSYQETQYF. The CDR3 nucleotides read TGTGCCAGCTCACCAACCCGCCAGGTATCGTACCAAGAGACCCAGTACTTC.

The chain is built from TRBV6-5 and TRBJ1-2; a possible D gene is TRBD1 (6 bases). This CDR3 comprises 14 residues. Germline V gene lookup returns CDR1 MNHEY and CDR2 SVGAGI. V was cut by 9 bases and J by 0 bases, with 14 bases left in between. This chain's CDR3 is CASTTGDANYGYTF. For the CDR3, the DNA is TGTGCCAGTACGACAGGAGACGCTAACTATGGCTACACCTTC.

The chain combines TRBV5-1 with TRBJ1-4; a weak D match, TRBD1 (5 bases). The CDR3 consists of 14 residues. CDR1 and CDR2 from the germline V gene are SGHRS and YFSETQ. Trimming cost V 4 bases and J 8 bases, with 15 bases left between them. In nucleotides, the CDR3 is TGCGCCAGCAGCCCCTCGGGGGACGAAGAAAAACTGTTTTTT. Its translation is CASSPSGDEEKLFF. The variable domain in full, completed from reference TRBV5-1 and TRBJ1-4, reads KAGVTQTPRYLIKTRGQQVTLSCSPISGHRSVSWYQQTPGQGLQFLFEYFSETQRNKGNFPGRFSGRQFSNSRSEMNVSTLELGDSALYLCASSPSGDEEKLFFGSGTQLSVL.

The chain links TRBV9 to TRBJ2-1; 8 bases line up with TRBD2. Losses at the gene ends were 4 bases for V and 8 bases for J; bases not matched to a gene: 14. Germline lookup yields CDR1 SGDLS and CDR2 YYNGEE. CDR3 length equals 16 residues. The CDR3 nucleotides are TGTGCCAGCAGCCCTCGGGAGGGGGGGCTAGTTTATGAGCAGTTCTTC. Translated: CASSPREGGLVYEQFF.

This rearrangement joins TRBV11-1 to TRBJ1-6; the D gene is possibly TRBD1 (6 bases). CDR3 length: 14 residues. Trimming stripped 5 bases from V and 4 bases from J, with 9 bases between. The germline CDR1 and CDR2 sequences are SGHAT and FQDESV (reference sequence). The CDR3 nucleotides are TGTGCCAGCAGCCTCGGACAGTATAATTCACCCCTCCACTTT. Its translation is CASSLGQYNSPLHF.

J is TRBJ2-1 and V is TRBV15; TRBD2 might be the D (6 bases). Germline-derived CDR1 and CDR2 are LNHNV and YYDKDF (reference sequence). V was clipped by 4 bases and J by 4 bases, with 17 bases between them. CDR3 length equals 16 residues. The chain's CDR3 is CATSMTKGTEYNEQFF. CDR3 nucleotide sequence: TGTGCCACCAGCATGACTAAAGGGACTGAATACAATGAGCAGTTCTTC.

The chain uses TRBV5-1 and TRBJ1-2; the match to TRBD1 covers 7 bases. J gave up 4 bases and V 0 bases, and 6 bases lay outside the gene matches. CDR1 SGHRS and CDR2 YFSETQ come from the germline V gene. The CDR3 has 15 residues. CDR3 amino acids: CASSLAQGQIYGYTF. CDR3 nucleotides: TGCGCCAGCAGCTTGGCCCAGGGACAGATCTATGGCTACACCTTC.

This clone was seen more than once but under ten times. The chain has TRBV5-5 and TRBJ1-5; D gene unclear. V was trimmed by 4 bases and J by 1 base, leaving 9 bases between them. The CDR3 spans 14 residues. Germline V gene lookup returns CDR1 SGHKS and CDR2 YYEKEE (reference sequence). The CDR3 DNA is TGTGCCAGCAGCGCCAACTGGAGCAATCAGCCCCAGCATTTT. It is translated as CASSANWSNQPQHF.

The V gene is TRBV5-4, the J gene TRBJ1-1, with 9 bases matching TRBD1. The CDR3 loop spans 14 amino acids. Germline CDR1 is SGHNT and CDR2 is YYREEE (reference sequence). J gave up 7 bases and V 9 bases, and 13 bases lay outside the gene matches. The CDR3 nucleotides are TGTGCCACTTTCCGGGACAGGGACCCTTATGAAGCTTTCTTT. This sequence encodes CATFRDRDPYEAFF.

The genes are TRBV7-2 and TRBJ2-7; 9 bases fit TRBD1. V was pared by 5 bases and J by 3 bases, with 11 bases of the junction left unmatched. The V gene's germline CDR1 is SGHTA and CDR2 FQGNSA. CDR3 length equals 16 residues. CDR3 amino acids: CASSVASGTGSYEQYF. CDR3 nucleotide sequence: TGTGCCAGCAGCGTCGCCTCCGGGACAGGGAGCTACGAGCAGTACTTC.

The rearrangement uses TRBV6-1 and TRBJ1-1, with D hard to call. Trimming shortened V by 3 bases and J by 6 bases, and 17 bases separated the two germline ends. From germline, CDR1 is MNHNS and CDR2 SASEGT. The CDR3 covers 15 residues. The CDR3 region is CASSEVSWAAAEAFF. The DNA of the CDR3 is TGTGCCAGCAGTGAGGTGTCGTGGGCAGCGGCTGAAGCTTTCTTT.

J is TRBJ2-1 and V is TRBV28; 8 positions agree with TRBD1. Germline loops: CDR1 MDHEN, CDR2 SYDVKM. The CDR3 runs to 14 residues. V lost 0 bases to trimming and J lost 5 bases; unmatched junction nucleotides: 0. This chain's CDR3 is CASSLWTGDNEQFF. The CDR3 DNA reads as TGTGCCAGCAGTTTATGGACAGGGGACAATGAGCAGTTCTTC.